This TCR delta chain was captured by sequencing in a study of γδ T cells in repeated Plasmodium falciparum infection. Study details: Malaria-naive adults were infected with P. falciparum NF54 four times over around 600 days.

This clone has just a few counts. TCRdb's protein, taken from a much larger clone, differs from this DNA's translation at residue 5, likely owing to a read error; the protein displayed comes from the DNA. Germline CDR1 GEAIGNYY, CDR2 EKD. Between the trimmed V and J ends, which lost 3 bases and 2 bases, there was a span of 12 bases. The CDR3 sequence is 14 residues long. Bulk repertoires came from Vgamma9/Vdelta2+ or Vdelta2-negative gammadelta T cells flow-sorted from PBMC. Each sorted gammadelta sample had TRG and TRD chains sequenced. TCRdb used CATT to re-call clones from the multiplex PCR reads. The repertoire has roughly 86,000 delta-chain clones, 1.4% of them found once; the top ten carry 9%.

The chain has TRDV2 and TRDJ1; D not certain. Because TCRdb records no J gene, it was assigned here through a match of the DNA to germline. This receptor was taken from a pool of human donors (malaria-infected and uninfected, not separated). The sample taken for sequencing was gamma-delta T cells from blood. CDR3 DNA: TGTGCCTGTGACCCCGTTTCAGGGACCGATAAACTCATCTTT. Translated: CACDPVSGTDKLIF.